The rows below give T cell receptor beta chains drawn from one sample of a study of blood T cell repertoires in COVID-19. TCRdb's table, derived via immunoSEQ multiplex PCR, lists solely in-frame clones and lacks some. Among about 180,000 clones listed, 85% to 90% were seen once. The source material was peripheral blood. The receptors stem from a woman aged 25 to 45 with active or convalescent COVID-19. The CDR3 runs from the conserved cysteine through the conserved F or W. The D gene is left open where the match is weak. Size values are once, few and many counts, or a class for expanded clones, and some rows have none.

v_call	d_call	clone_size	j_call	cdr3_aa	cdr3_nt
TRBV2	TRBD1	-	TRBJ1-5	CASSEGEGGIQHF	TGTGCCAGCAGTGAAGGGGAAGGGGGCATCCAGCATTTT
TRBV6-1	TRBD1	-	TRBJ1-1	CASSEQGTGDTEAFF	TGTGCCAGCAGTGAACAGGGGACAGGGGACACTGAAGCTTTCTTT
TRBV7-9	-	-	TRBJ1-1	CASSRIGQRTEAFF	TGTGCCAGCAGCCGTATAGGACAGCGCACTGAAGCTTTCTTT
TRBV19	TRBD1	-	TRBJ1-3	CASSTSARGKGNTIYF	TGTGCCAGTAGTACATCCGCCAGGGGGAAAGGAAACACCATATATTTT
TRBV2	-	-	TRBJ1-2	CASTPSLYGYTF	TGTGCCAGCACCCCCAGTCTTTATGGCTACACCTTC
TRBV6-1	-	few	TRBJ2-3	CASSEVATRGDTQYF	TGTGCCAGCAGTGAAGTAGCCACCCGCGGAGATACGCAGTATTTT
TRBV6-5	-	-	TRBJ1-2	CASRGFWGANYGYTF	TGTGCCAGCAGGGGTTTCTGGGGAGCTAACTATGGCTACACCTTC
TRBV18	TRBD2	-	TRBJ2-3	CASSPPGGRGSDTQYF	TGTGCCAGCTCACCACCCGGCGGGAGAGGTTCAGATACGCAGTATTTT
TRBV27	TRBD1	-	TRBJ1-2	CASRRNTGTGTSGYTF	TGTGCCAGCAGAAGGAACACCGGGACAGGGACGTCGGGCTACACCTTC
TRBV24-1	-	-	TRBJ2-3	CATSDRTDTQYF	TGTGCCACCAGTGACCGGACAGATACGCAGTATTTT
TRBV11-3	-	-	TRBJ2-3	CASSLEGVRPDTQYF	TGTGCCAGCAGCTTAGAAGGGGTCAGACCAGATACGCAGTATTTT
TRBV29-1	TRBD2	-	TRBJ2-1	CSVDREGTRQNNEQFF	TGCAGCGTTGACCGGGAGGGGACTAGACAAAACAATGAGCAGTTCTTC
TRBV29-1	-	-	TRBJ2-1	CSGGLRGEQFF	TGCAGCGGAGGGCTACGGGGTGAGCAGTTCTTC
TRBV4-1	-	-	TRBJ1-5	CASSQDGVVGQPQHF	TGCGCCAGCAGCCAAGATGGAGTTGTTGGTCAGCCCCAGCATTTT
TRBV18	-	-	TRBJ1-5	CASSPGRADSNQPQHF	TGTGCCAGCTCACCGGGCAGGGCTGATAGCAATCAGCCCCAGCATTTT
TRBV18	-	-	TRBJ1-3	CASSPAGDAGNTIYF	TGTGCCAGCTCACCGGCAGGGGACGCGGGAAACACCATATATTTT
TRBV19	TRBD2	-	TRBJ2-1	CASSIGTRGFNEQFF	TGTGCCAGTAGTATTGGGACTAGAGGTTTCAATGAGCAGTTCTTC
TRBV4-1	-	few	TRBJ1-1	CASSQGATGTEAFF	TGCGCCAGCAGCCAAGGGGCAACCGGAACTGAAGCTTTCTTT
TRBV10-1	TRBD1	-	TRBJ2-1	CASSPLGTGRNEQFF	TGCGCCAGCAGCCCGTTAGGGACAGGGCGGAATGAGCAGTTCTTC
TRBV12-3/TRBV12-4	-	-	TRBJ1-1	CASSLSREAFF	TGTGCCAGCAGCCTATCGAGGGAAGCTTTCTTT
TRBV19	-	-	TRBJ1-5	CASSDLRQSNQPQHF	TGTGCCAGTAGTGACCTGAGACAGTCCAATCAGCCCCAGCATTTT
TRBV20-1	-	-	TRBJ1-2	CSASGRSYGYTF	TGCAGTGCTAGTGGCCGGTCCTATGGCTACACCTTC
TRBV11-2	-	few	TRBJ1-2	CASSFRGSGYTF	TGTGCCAGCAGCTTTAGAGGCTCTGGCTACACCTTC
TRBV7-6	TRBD2	-	TRBJ2-7	CASSPLAGEAYEQYF	TGTGCCAGCAGCCCCCTAGCGGGTGAAGCCTACGAGCAGTACTTC
TRBV12-5	TRBD2	-	TRBJ2-1	CASGLSLAANEQFF	TGTGCTAGTGGTTTGTCTCTAGCGGCCAATGAGCAGTTCTTC
TRBV28	TRBD1	once	TRBJ1-2	CASRPLPGQGASGQYGYTF	TGTGCCAGCAGGCCCCTCCCGGGACAGGGGGCCTCAGGACAATATGGCTACACCTTC
TRBV10-3	-	-	TRBJ2-7	CAISELGQNEQYF	TGTGCCATCAGTGAATTGGGGCAGAACGAGCAGTACTTC
TRBV11-3	TRBD2	-	TRBJ2-3	CASSPTSRGTDTQYF	TGTGCCAGCAGCCCGACTAGCCGTGGCACAGATACGCAGTATTTT
TRBV6-6	-	-	TRBJ1-2	CASSPTGDYGYTF	TGTGCCAGCAGCCCTACTGGAGACTATGGCTACACCTTC
TRBV5-5	-	-	TRBJ1-5	CASSPNTEFNQPQHF	TGTGCCAGCAGCCCAAACACAGAATTCAATCAGCCCCAGCATTTT
TRBV5-4	TRBD1	-	TRBJ1-2	CASSISGQPGYTF	TGTGCCAGCAGCATTTCGGGACAGCCTGGCTACACCTTC
TRBV27	-	-	TRBJ2-1	CASSLTGSSYNEQFF	TGTGCCAGCAGTCTAACGGGTAGCTCCTACAATGAGCAGTTCTTC
TRBV6-5	TRBD1	few	TRBJ2-1	CASTTGFNEQFF	TGTGCCAGCACGACAGGGTTCAATGAGCAGTTCTTC
TRBV30	-	-	TRBJ1-6	CACDNRDSNSPLHF	TGTGCCTGTGACAACAGGGATTCTAATTCACCCCTCCACTTT
TRBV7-9	TRBD1	-	TRBJ2-5	CASSIQGVGETQYF	TGTGCCAGCAGTATTCAGGGGGTTGGGGAGACCCAGTACTTC